This T cell receptor (beta chain) was sequenced during a study of regulatory T cells in long-lasting Graves disease. Notes on the study in general: What was studied was peripheral blood only, and not thyroid tissue. TCR diversity was lower in persistent Graves' patients (versus newly diagnosed ones).

Building of the TCR beta libraries involved iRepertoire HTBI primers and Arm-PCR of CDR3 regions. TCRdb reprocessed the multiplex PCR reads with MiXCR, giving one entry per CDR3 protein. In the table there are 650,000 to 700,000 distinct CDR3 sequences, approximately 31% of which are singletons. This clonotype has just a few counts. The antigen is not known. Trimming cost V 6 bases and J 3 bases, with 11 bases left between them. The CDR3 sequence is 13 residues long. Time point meaning: persistent/refractory GD, antithyroid drugs over 5 years with positive TRAb. With RNA extracted from PBMCs as input, the TCR library was made.

Source: peripheral blood mononuclear cells (PBMCs), taken when the disease was refractory, from a patient treated with antithyroid drugs. The V and J genes are TRBV12-3 or TRBV12-4 and TRBJ1-1, with no clear D. This receptor was obtained from a female donor with Graves disease. Here the CDR3 DNA reads TGTGCCAGCAGCAAATTAAAAGACACTGAAGCTTTCTTT. Amino acids: CASSKLKDTEAFF.